One sample yielded the 8 T cell receptor beta chains listed below, sequenced in a study of blood T cell repertoires in COVID-19. Sequenced by immunoSEQ multiplex PCR; TCRdb stores in-frame clones only, minus some. Of about 480,000 clones in the sample, more than 75% were seen once. The specimen sequenced was PBMCs or T cells enriched from blood (not recorded which). Receptors were obtained from a woman aged 40 to 49 who had recovered from COVID-19.

The J gene is TRBJ2-7, the V gene TRBV5-1; D possibly corresponds to TRBD1 (6 bases). The V end lost 2 bases, the J end lost 3 bases, and 15 bases lay between the germline ends. Germline values: CDR1 SGHRS, CDR2 YFSETQ. The CDR3 covers 15 residues. CDR3 nucleotide sequence: TGCGCCAGCAGCTTTTTCGGGACACGGAACTACGAGCAGTACTTC. It specifies CASSFFGTRNYEQYF.

This chain joins TRBV15 and TRBJ2-7; D gene uncertain. This CDR3 has 14 amino acids. Germline V lookup: CDR1 LNHNV, CDR2 YYDKDF (reference sequence). V shed 5 bases and J shed 0 bases, with 11 bases lying between them. The CDR3 nucleotides are TGTGCCACCAGCGATCAGCGTGGCTCCTACGAGCAGTACTTC. It codes for CATSDQRGSYEQYF.

The CDR3 nucleotides read TGTGCCAGCAGCTCGACTAGCGGGAGGGCCCGAACCGGGGAGCTGTTTTTT. It is translated as CASSSTSGRARTGELFF. The chain employs TRBV5-4 and TRBJ2-2, with 14 bases identical to TRBD2. CDR1 is SGHNT and CDR2 is YYREEE in the germline V gene (reference sequence). V gave up 3 bases and J gave up 5 bases; unmatched junction bases: 6. The CDR3 totals 17 residues.

This clone was detected only once. The chain combines TRBV7-2 with TRBJ2-3; D gene uncertain. The CDR3 contains 19 residues. The germline V gene has CDR1 SGHTA and CDR2 FQGNSA. V dropped 5 bases and J dropped 5 bases, with 29 bases sitting between them. The CDR3 DNA sequence: TGTGCCAGCAGCACAGCACGAGTCGGTAACAAGACCCCCCTAGATACGCAGTATTTT. Residues: CASSTARVGNKTPLDTQYF.

V is TRBV4-1 and J is TRBJ1-3; 7 bases align to TRBD1. Germline loops: CDR1 MGHRA, CDR2 YSYEKL. Trimming at V came to 1 base and at J to 0 bases, leaving 0 bases not matched to a gene. The CDR3 is 15 amino acids. The CDR3 DNA follows: TGCGCCAGCAGCCAAGGGGACAGCTCTGGAAACACCATATATTTT. Translated, it gives CASSQGDSSGNTIYF.

The CDR3: CASSIVEGARGNTIYF. The CDR3 DNA reads as TGTGCCAGTAGTATAGTCGAGGGGGCGCGAGGAAACACCATATATTTT. The chain employs TRBV19 and TRBJ1-3; 7 bases align to TRBD1. The CDR3 is made up of 16 amino acids. Germline CDR1 and CDR2: LNHDA and SQIVND (reference sequence). V gave up 1 base and J gave up 4 bases; unmatched junction bases: 7.

The chain recombines TRBV4-3 with TRBJ1-2; tentative D call: TRBD1 (5 bases). This CDR3 comprises 16 residues. The ends were cut back, 1 base at V and 2 bases at J, with 14 bases in the middle. Germline loops: CDR1 LGHNA, CDR2 YSLEER. CDR3 DNA sequence: TGCGCCAGCAGCCAAGGTGAAGGCCGACAGAACTATGGCTACACCTTC. Amino acid sequence: CASSQGEGRQNYGYTF.

On this clone: One end of the junction varies from germline; a read error may be responsible. The rearrangement links TRBV7-7 to TRBJ2-7; a weak D match, TRBD2 (5 bases). The CDR3 sequence is 13 residues long. Germline loops: CDR1 SSHAT, CDR2 FNYEAQ (reference sequence). This CDR3 is CASSLGPGDEQYF. CDR3 bases: TGTGCTAGCAGCTTAGGCCCCGGGGACGAGCAGTACTTC.